The entry below gives a single T cell receptor (beta chain) sequence along with its context. The antigen is unknown. V trimming: 1 base; J trimming: 4 bases; junction bases outside the gene matches: 6. This CDR3 spans 16 amino acids. Germline V gene lookup returns CDR1 SGHAT and CDR2 FQNNGV. Tagging with unique molecular identifiers was a feature of the TCR beta cDNA libraries. Out of roughly 0.85 to 11 million T cells, about 460,000 cDNA molecules were generated. TCRdb redid the calling of the PCR reads with MiXCR, one entry per CDR3 protein. Among 150,000 to 200,000 distinct CDR3 sequences listed, roughly 30% were seen once. The record originates from a study of post-analysis software for immune sequencing data. Study in general: Relapsing-remitting, secondary progressive and progressive-relapsing forms made up the multiple sclerosis disease courses.

General study findings and limits: TRBV5-6, TRBV5-1 and TRBV20-1 belonged to a set of a handful of TRBV segments that were more frequent in patients than controls. Same-batch preparations were strongly co-clustered by F measure.

The J gene is TRBJ2-1, the V gene TRBV11-2, with 8 bases lining up with TRBD2. The sample was blood. The origin of this receptor is a girl between 10 and 17 years old with multiple sclerosis. In DNA, the CDR3 is TGTGCCAGCAGCTTAGTAACTAGCGGAATATACAATGAGCAGTTCTTC. This gives the protein CASSLVTSGIYNEQFF. The full variable domain, with the rest looked up from reference TRBV11-2 and TRBJ2-1, is EAGVAQSPRYKIIEKRQSVAFWCNPISGHATLYWYQQILGQGPKLLIQFQNNGVVDDSQLPKDRFSAERLKGVDSTLKIQPAKLEDSAVYLCASSLVTSGIYNEQFFGPGTRLTVL.